The 25 T cell receptor beta chains presented below share a single source sample, sequenced in a study of somatic mutations in cytotoxic T cells in rheumatoid arthritis. The assay was immunoSEQ multiplex PCR, and TCRdb's table has in-frame clones only and misses some. Here the sample spans some 30,000 clones, 82% being singletons. Sequencing was done on a sample of CD8+ T cells sorted from blood. These receptors all stem from an adult with rheumatoid arthritis.

This chain connects TRBV9 to TRBJ2-3; TRBD2 matches 9 bases. The V gene's germline CDR1 is SGDLS and CDR2 YYNGEE. V lost 2 bases to trimming and J lost 5 bases; unmatched junction nucleotides: 6. The CDR3 totals 15 residues. CDR3 coding DNA: TGTGCCAGCAGCGTCAAGGCGGGAGGGCGAGATACGCAGTATTTT. This codes for CASSVKAGGRDTQYF.

The chain carries TRBV6-1 and TRBJ1-1; a possible D gene is TRBD1 (6 bases). The V and J ends lost 8 bases and 11 bases respectively, with 21 bases between them. The CDR3 is 13 amino acids. Germline V gene data show CDR1 as MNHNS and CDR2 as SASEGT. This CDR3 is CASQPWGGTTAFF. In DNA form, the CDR3 reads TGTGCCAGCCAGCCGTGGGGGGGGACAACGGCTTTCTTT.

This clone was counted a single time. Other DNA sequences of this sample code for an identical CDR3. V is TRBV14 and J is TRBJ2-7; D is unresolved. Germline CDR1 is SGHDN and CDR2 is FVKESK. Deletions cut 3 bases from V and 4 bases from J, with 4 bases between. This CDR3 is 11 amino acids long. The CDR3 here is CASSQGYEQYF. CDR3 DNA: TGTGCCAGCAGCCAGGGTTACGAGCAGTACTTC. The variable domain in full, completed from reference TRBV14 and TRBJ2-7, reads EAGVTQFPSHSVIEKGQTVTLRCDPISGHDNLYWYRRVMGKEIKFLLHFVKESKQDESGMPNNRFLAERTGGTYSTLKVQPAELEDSGVYFCASSQGYEQYFGPGTRLTVT.

On this clone: Relative to the germline gene, one junction end is altered; a read error may explain this. The rearrangement joins TRBV7-9 to TRBJ2-1, with D perhaps assigned TRBD1 or TRBD2 (5 bases each). Germline V gene data show CDR1 as SEHNR and CDR2 as FQNEAQ (reference sequence). The CDR3 covers 15 residues. The CDR3 sequence: CASSIRDRRYDEQFF. CDR3 DNA sequence: TGTGCCAGCAGCATCCGGGACCGCCGCTACGATGAGCAGTTCTTC. Full variable domain (outside the CDR3, taken from reference TRBV7-9 and TRBJ2-1): DTGVSQNPRHKITKRGQNVTFRCDPISEHNRLYWYRQTLGQGPEFLTYFQNEAQLEKSRLLSDRFSAERPKGSFSTLEIQRTEQGDSAMYLCASSIRDRRYDEQFFGPGTRLTVL.

V gene TRBV14 combines with J gene TRBJ2-5, with D hard to call. The CDR3 extends over 14 amino acids. Between the trimmed V and J ends, which lost 0 bases and 5 bases, there was a span of 10 bases. Germline lookup yields CDR1 SGHDN and CDR2 FVKESK. The CDR3 region has the DNA TGTGCCAGCAGCCAAGATCTCTCGCGGGAGACCCAGTACTTC. Its protein is CASSQDLSRETQYF. Variable domain in full (rest from reference TRBV14 and TRBJ2-5): EAGVTQFPSHSVIEKGQTVTLRCDPISGHDNLYWYRRVMGKEIKFLLHFVKESKQDESGMPNNRFLAERTGGTYSTLKVQPAELEDSGVYFCASSQDLSRETQYFGPGTRLLVL.

This chain uses TRBV27 with TRBJ2-7; no reliable D call. The length of the CDR3 is 12 residues. Looked up from germline, CDR1 is MNHEY and CDR2 is SMNVEV (reference sequence). Trimming pared 2 bases from V and 6 bases from J, leaving 8 bases between. As DNA, the CDR3 is TGTGCCAGCAGTTTAGTAGGGCGCGAGCAGTACTTC. Amino acid sequence: CASSLVGREQYF.

The chain combines TRBV5-6 with TRBJ2-1, with 10 nucleotides matching TRBD1. The CDR3 runs to 16 residues. CDR1 SGHDT and CDR2 YYEEEE come from the germline V gene. The V gene end was trimmed by 4 bases and the J gene end by 2 bases; junction bases not matched to a gene: 6. This CDR3 reads CASSPGQGVPYNEQFF. The CDR3 nucleotides read TGTGCCAGCAGCCCCGGACAGGGGGTCCCCTACAATGAGCAGTTCTTC.

V and J are TRBV4-1 and TRBJ1-1; D is perhaps TRBD1 (6 bases). Trimming shortened V by 3 bases and J by 8 bases, and 7 bases separated the two germline ends. This CDR3 spans 11 amino acids. From germline, CDR1 is MGHRA and CDR2 YSYEKL. DNA of the CDR3: TGCGCCAGCAGCCACGGACAGGAAGCTTTCTTT. Residues: CASSHGQEAFF.

In the case of this clone: The same CDR3 also results from other DNA sequences found in this sample. The rearrangement uses TRBV19 and TRBJ2-7, with D tentatively TRBD1 or TRBD2 (6 bases each). The CDR3 sequence is 12 residues long. Germline V gene lookup returns CDR1 LNHDA and CDR2 SQIVND (reference sequence). Deletions cut 4 bases from V and 5 bases from J, with 9 bases between. The CDR3 DNA reads as TGTGCCAGTAGTAAGGGGGGTGACGAGCAGTACTTC. This codes for CASSKGGDEQYF.

Sample share makes this clone medium-sized. V usage is TRBV19 and J usage is TRBJ1-1, with D tentatively TRBD1 (6 bases). This CDR3 is 18 amino acids long. The V gene lost 4 bases and the J gene lost 5 bases, with 26 bases spanning the gap. Germline CDR1 is LNHDA and CDR2 is SQIVND (reference sequence). CDR3 nucleotides: TGTGCCAGTAGTACCACCCGAGGTTGGACCGACAGGAATACTGAAGCTTTCTTT. Translating gives CASSTTRGWTDRNTEAFF.

The rearrangement joins TRBV4-1 to TRBJ1-1; weak D call: TRBD1 (6 bases). CDR3 length: 15 residues. CDR1 and CDR2 from the germline V gene are MGHRA and YSYEKL. V was shortened by 4 bases and J by 1 base, with 13 bases between the two germline ends. The CDR3 sequence is CASSREDSTNTEAFF. DNA for the CDR3: TGCGCCAGCAGCCGAGAGGACAGCACGAACACTGAAGCTTTCTTT.

The table lists this clone with a few counts. The V gene is TRBV10-2, the J gene TRBJ2-7, with a weak D call TRBD2 (5 bases). The CDR3 length is 14 residues. Between the trimmed V and J ends, which lost 5 bases and 3 bases, there was a span of 14 bases. Germline V gene sequence: CDR1 WSHSY, CDR2 SAAADI. The CDR3 here is CASSSYPEDYEQYF. CDR3 coding DNA: TGCGCCAGCAGTTCATACCCGGAGGACTACGAGCAGTACTTC.

V usage is TRBV5-6 and J usage is TRBJ2-3; D unclear. This CDR3 has 17 amino acids. Deletions cut 0 bases from V and 1 base from J, with 15 bases between. From germline, CDR1 is SGHDT and CDR2 YYEEEE. The CDR3 coding sequence is TGTGCCAGCAGCTTGGGGTTTTTCATTAGGGGCACAGATACGCAGTATTTT. Translating it yields CASSLGFFIRGTDTQYF.

V usage is TRBV5-1 and J usage is TRBJ2-7; 8 bases match TRBD1. J lost 4 bases, V lost 4 bases, and 7 bases had no gene match. The CDR3 extends over 14 amino acids. The germline V gene encodes CDR1 SGHRS and CDR2 YFSETQ. This CDR3 is CASSPGQGPYEQYF. CDR3 DNA sequence: TGCGCCAGCAGCCCCGGACAGGGTCCGTACGAGCAGTACTTC.

The CDR3 reads CASSIRTGSYSNQPQHF. CDR3 coding DNA: TGTGCCAGTAGTATCAGGACAGGATCATATAGCAATCAGCCCCAGCATTTT. The chain uses TRBV19 and TRBJ1-5; 7 bases are shared with TRBD1. CDR3 length: 17 amino acids. V was clipped by 3 bases and J by 0 bases; unmatched bases: 8. Germline V gene data show CDR1 as LNHDA and CDR2 as SQIVND (reference sequence).

The V call is TRBV4-1, the J call TRBJ1-5; D is possibly TRBD1 (5 bases). CDR1 is MGHRA, CDR2 YSYEKL, per germline. With 4 bases removed from V and 1 base from J, the gap between germline ends came to 11 bases. CDR3 size: 15 residues. The CDR3 bases are TGCGCCAGCAGCCCCCAGGCAGGGAGCAATCAGCCCCAGCATTTT. Residues: CASSPQAGSNQPQHF.

This clone was seen a handful of times. This chain links TRBV4-1 with TRBJ1-5, with no clear D. The germline gives CDR1 MGHRA, CDR2 YSYEKL. The length of the CDR3 is 13 residues. V lost 0 bases to trimming and J lost 8 bases, with 8 bases between them. In DNA form, the CDR3 reads TGCGCCAGCAGCCAAGATTGGGCTAAGCCCCAGCATTTT. This codes for CASSQDWAKPQHF.

The CDR3 region has the DNA TGTGCCAGCTCACCACCGGACGGTGAACTTACCAATGAGCAGTTCTTC. As protein: CASSPPDGELTNEQFF. This rearrangement joins TRBV18 to TRBJ2-1; D not resolved. Germline V gene lookup returns CDR1 KGHSH and CDR2 LQKENI. The CDR3 consists of 16 residues. Trimming removed 0 bases at V and 6 bases at J, with 15 bases between.

The chain links TRBV2 to TRBJ2-5; no reliable D call. The length of the CDR3 is 13 residues. Trimming removed 5 bases from V and 2 bases from J, with 9 bases in between. Germline V gives CDR1 SNHLY, CDR2 FYNNEI. The CDR3 sequence: CASSPSRQETQYF. CDR3 DNA: TGTGCCAGCAGTCCTTCTAGGCAAGAGACCCAGTACTTC.

The V gene is TRBV9, the J gene TRBJ2-2; a possible D gene is TRBD1 (6 bases). There are 20 residues in the CDR3. The V gene lost 3 bases and the J gene lost 0 bases, with 24 bases spanning the gap. Germline lookup yields CDR1 SGDLS and CDR2 YYNGEE. CDR3: CASSASGQPLWEPNTGELFF. The CDR3 coding sequence is TGTGCCAGCAGCGCGTCTGGACAGCCCCTTTGGGAACCGAACACCGGGGAGCTGTTTTTT.

V usage is TRBV7-9 and J usage is TRBJ2-1, with 10 bases matching TRBD2. The germline V gene encodes CDR1 SEHNR and CDR2 FQNEAQ (reference sequence). CDR3 size: 15 residues. J lost 5 bases, V lost 3 bases, and 4 bases had no gene match. CDR3: CASSFGTSADNEQFF. The CDR3 nucleotides read TGTGCCAGCAGCTTCGGGACTAGCGCCGACAATGAGCAGTTCTTC.

The chain couples TRBV27 to TRBJ1-1, with D possibly being TRBD1 (5 bases). Trimming took off 0 bases at V and 4 bases at J, with 15 bases between the two ends. The CDR3 covers 16 residues. Germline CDR1 is MNHEY and CDR2 is SMNVEV (reference sequence). The CDR3 DNA reads TGTGCCAGCAGTTTATCGAGGGGACTTTCCCCCACTGAAGCTTTCTTT. Its protein is CASSLSRGLSPTEAFF.

DNA for the CDR3: TGTGCCAGCAACCTGAAACGGGAGGCATTACCCCATGAGCAGTTCTTC. Translated: CASNLKREALPHEQFF. The rearrangement uses TRBV7-2 and TRBJ2-1, with TRBD2 matching over 7 bases. Germline lookup yields CDR1 SGHTA and CDR2 FQGNSA. The V gene end was trimmed by 7 bases and the J gene end by 8 bases; junction bases not matched to a gene: 17. CDR3 length equals 16 residues.

The genes are TRBV2 and TRBJ2-1; D possibly corresponds to TRBD2 (8 bases). CDR1 and CDR2 (germline): SNHLY, FYNNEI. V dropped 11 bases and J dropped 6 bases, with 20 bases sitting between them. The CDR3 extends over 14 amino acids. CDR3 amino acids: CALSGGAGGNEQFF. The CDR3 region has the DNA TGTGCCCTCTCGGGGGGGGCAGGGGGCAATGAGCAGTTCTTC.

V usage is TRBV19 and J usage is TRBJ2-7; D not resolved. The germline V and J ends were trimmed by 7 bases and 7 bases, with 11 bases remaining between them. The CDR3 spans 11 residues. Germline V CDR1 and CDR2: LNHDA, SQIVND (reference sequence). The CDR3 DNA reads TGTGCCAGTACCAACGGTGCGGAGCAGTACTTC. This gives the protein CASTNGAEQYF.